Listed below are T cell receptor beta chains from one sample, sequenced in a study of beta chain features in type 1 diabetes. Measured with immunoSEQ multiplex PCR; TCRdb has only the in-frame clones, and not every one. The sample carries some 360,000 clones, about 20% recorded once. The specimen was naive CD4+ T cells from blood. The receptors were sampled from a woman between 18 and 29 years old in good health. The CDR3 runs from the conserved cysteine through the conserved F or W.

v_gene,CDR3aa
TRBV18,CASSPGGRTWDEQYF
TRBV7-9,CASSFLEDTQYF
TRBV6-6,CASSYSGTPEGTQYF
TRBV13,CASSLSYRGYGYTF
TRBV5-1,CASSLRLAGGRETQYF
TRBV7-9,CASSFRPSGKDTQYF
TRBV18,CASSPFGDNEQFF
TRBV7-2,CASSLRPGQQETQYF
TRBV19,CASSLRQAYEQYF
TRBV23-1,CASMGQAPSGVYGYTF
TRBV6-1,CASSEAHTSANNEQFF
TRBV29-1,CSVFTQGQYEAFF
TRBV15,CATSLAGGPYNEQFF
TRBV4-1,CASSLLPLGLQETQYF
TRBV5-6,CASSLRVETYNEQFF
TRBV11-3,CASSLARSTDTQYF
TRBV19,CASSIVHSTDTQYF
TRBV4-1,CASSQTEAASTDTQYF
TRBV4-1,CASSPRAPAHNEQFF
TRBV27,CASSLVGGTEAFF
TRBV7-3,CASSLDRDNEQFF
TRBV4-2,CASSQDETSGGGGELFF
TRBV5-1,CASRVLGEDTEAFF
TRBV15,CATSRDSGYEQYF
TRBV30,CAWSVRYEQFF